This T cell receptor beta chain appears in the sequencing data of a study of metastatic and nonmetastatic thyroid tumors. Study context: Comparative analysis of repertoires was undertaken across blood and tumor or nodule tissue obtained from malignant and benign thyroid patients.

Thyroid surgery was preceded by no treatment in any patient. TCRdb reanalyzed the PCR reads via MiXCR. The table shows some 29,000 clones, with approximately 7.4% occurring only once. Germline V gene sequence: CDR1 LNHDA, CDR2 SQIVND (reference sequence). Trimming shortened V by 1 base and J by 3 bases, and 9 bases separated the two germline ends. The CDR3 is made up of 14 amino acids. This clone appeared a few times. This clone may be a read error of a much larger clone one base away. At the DNA level, this CDR3 is encoded by other sequences in the same sample as well. The TCR was taken from a female donor with papillary thyroid cancer or a benign thyroid nodule (not recorded which). Some clones in this sample may be carry-over from other donors' samples. The sample consisted of blood. This chain links TRBV19 with TRBJ2-5, with D possibly matching TRBD1 (6 bases). In DNA, the CDR3 is TGTGCCAGTAGTATAGCAGGGGTCAAAGAGACCCAGTACTTC. It codes for CASSIAGVKETQYF.